These 17 T cell receptor beta chains were all obtained from the same sample, sequenced in a study of cytomegalovirus exposure and HLA in healthy donors. With 60 Vbeta and 13 Jbeta primers, the PCR was carried out. The data were produced by immunoSEQ multiplex PCR, yet TCRdb's version contains in-frame clones alone and is incomplete. This table has more than 95,000 clones, 83% appearing once. The specimen sequenced was PBMCs. The source of these receptors is a man between 18 and 29 years old in good health and CMV-seropositive.

CDR3 loop: CATPEERGTTNTGELFF. The DNA for the CDR3 is TGTGCCACCCCTGAGGAGCGGGGGACCACGAACACCGGGGAGCTGTTTTTT. The chain carries TRBV7-9 and TRBJ2-2; 8 bases are shared with TRBD2. V trimming: 10 bases; J trimming: 0 bases; junction bases outside the gene matches: 13. This CDR3 spans 17 amino acids. CDR1 SEHNR and CDR2 FQNEAQ come from the germline V gene (reference sequence).

J is TRBJ2-2 and V is TRBV7-9, with D hard to call. The CDR3 is 14 residues long. From germline, CDR1 is SEHNR and CDR2 FQNEAQ (reference sequence). The V and J ends lost 5 bases and 3 bases respectively, with 10 bases between them. This CDR3 reads CASSPGPHTGELFF. CDR3 sequence (DNA): TGTGCCAGCAGCCCGGGTCCTCACACCGGGGAGCTGTTTTTT.

The chain combines TRBV10-1 with TRBJ2-7; 8 bases are a match to TRBD1. Germline V lookup: CDR1 WNHNN, CDR2 SYGVQD (reference sequence). The CDR3 sequence is 16 residues long. Trimming cost V 0 bases and J 1 base; bases outside gene matches: 5. The CDR3 is CASSESGTGGSYEQYF. The CDR3 coding sequence is TGCGCCAGCAGTGAGTCAGGAACAGGGGGTTCCTACGAGCAGTACTTC.

The chain couples TRBV28 to TRBJ1-5; D is possibly TRBD1 (5 bases). The CDR3 has 15 residues. CDR1 is MDHEN, CDR2 SYDVKM, per germline. Trimming removed 5 bases at V and 0 bases at J, with 11 bases between. Here the CDR3 reads CASSMGLFSNQPQHF. CDR3 coding DNA: TGTGCCAGCAGTATGGGACTGTTTAGCAATCAGCCCCAGCATTTT.

This clone was counted between two and nine times. This sequence joins TRBV7-9 and TRBJ1-1; no clear D gene. The germline V and J ends were trimmed by 2 bases and 6 bases, with 10 bases remaining between them. The germline CDR1 and CDR2 sequences are SEHNR and FQNEAQ (reference sequence). This CDR3 is 13 amino acids long. The CDR3 protein is CASSLLAGSEAFF. CDR3 nucleotides: TGTGCCAGCAGCTTACTAGCGGGCTCTGAAGCTTTCTTT.

The chain employs TRBV27 and TRBJ2-5; 7 positions match TRBD2. The CDR3 contains 13 residues. Germline lookup yields CDR1 MNHEY and CDR2 SMNVEV (reference sequence). V lost 5 bases, J lost 5 bases, and 5 bases stayed unmatched. The DNA for the CDR3 is TGTGCCAGCAGTCTGACTAGCCTGGAGACCCAGTACTTC. Translation gives CASSLTSLETQYF.

The chain joins TRBV27 to TRBJ1-1, with D hard to call. The CDR3 loop spans 13 amino acids. Per germline, CDR1 MNHEY and CDR2 SMNVEV (reference sequence). V was clipped by 3 bases and J by 8 bases, with 13 bases between them. CDR3 sequence (DNA): TGTGCCAGCAGTTTTGACGGGGATTCGGAAGCTTTCTTT. It yields the protein CASSFDGDSEAFF.

The chain joins TRBV27 to TRBJ1-1; possible D gene TRBD1, 5 bases. The CDR3 sequence is 12 residues long. Trimming left V 7 bases short and J 6 bases short, with 12 bases between. Germline V gene data show CDR1 as MNHEY and CDR2 as SMNVEV (reference sequence). The CDR3 loop is CASINGGSEAFF. CDR3 nucleotide sequence: TGTGCCAGCATTAACGGGGGGTCTGAAGCTTTCTTT.

The chain uses TRBV7-9 and TRBJ1-4; TRBD1 matches at 7 bases. This CDR3 comprises 14 residues. V lost 1 base to trimming and J lost 8 bases; unmatched junction nucleotides: 4. From germline, CDR1 is SEHNR and CDR2 FQNEAQ (reference sequence). CDR3 nucleotide sequence: TGTGCCAGCAGCTTAGGAAGGGGGCGAGAAAAACTGTTTTTT. This translates into CASSLGRGREKLFF.

J is TRBJ1-5 and V is TRBV19; 7 bases are a match to TRBD1. V shed 4 bases and J 7 bases; nucleotides not matched to a gene: 7. The CDR3 consists of 14 residues. The germline V gene has CDR1 LNHDA and CDR2 SQIVND (reference sequence). The CDR3 here is CASSKTGDRQPQHF. The CDR3 DNA follows: TGTGCCAGTAGTAAAACAGGGGATCGACAGCCCCAGCATTTT.

This clone was recorded once. This sequence joins TRBV19 and TRBJ1-5, with D maybe TRBD1 (5 bases). CDR3 length: 15 amino acids. CDR1 LNHDA and CDR2 SQIVND come from the germline V gene (reference sequence). The V gene lost 3 bases and the J gene lost 3 bases, with 12 bases spanning the gap. In DNA form, the CDR3 reads TGTGCCAGTAGTATTCGGGACTTTGCCAATCAGCCCCAGCATTTT. This encodes CASSIRDFANQPQHF.

This clone has a handful of counts. The chain combines TRBV14 with TRBJ1-1, with D tentatively TRBD1 (6 bases). Trimming took 2 bases from V and 7 from J, leaving 14 bases between them. CDR3 length: 14 residues. Germline V CDR1 and CDR2: SGHDN, FVKESK. The CDR3 DNA sequence: TGTGCCAGCAGCCAATTTACCCCAGGGGTTGAAGCTTTCTTT. Protein sequence: CASSQFTPGVEAFF.

This chain uses TRBV13 with TRBJ2-3; D might be TRBD2 (5 bases). Germline V gives CDR1 PRHDT, CDR2 FYEKMQ (reference sequence). Trimming removed 2 bases at V and 1 base at J, with 10 bases between. This CDR3 has 15 amino acids. This CDR3 is CASSLPAEGTDTQYF. The CDR3 DNA follows: TGTGCCAGCAGCTTACCAGCGGAAGGCACAGATACGCAGTATTTT.

The chain has TRBV13 and TRBJ2-4; 8 bases align to TRBD1. Germline-derived CDR1 and CDR2 are PRHDT and FYEKMQ (reference sequence). V was clipped by 5 bases and J by 7 bases; unmatched bases: 13. The CDR3 runs to 16 residues. In DNA, the CDR3 is TGTGCCAGCAGCCTAATAGGGGCTACAGGGGGGAACATTCAGTACTTC. Amino acid sequence: CASSLIGATGGNIQYF.

This chain connects TRBV18 to TRBJ1-2; D gene ambiguous. The CDR3 is 15 residues long. V lost 0 bases and J 0 bases, leaving 8 bases between the germline ends. Germline CDR1 reads KGHSH; CDR2 reads LQKENI. CDR3 residues: CASSPPSQSNYGYTF. DNA of the CDR3: TGTGCCAGCTCACCACCATCACAGTCTAACTATGGCTACACCTTC.

In DNA form, the CDR3 reads TGTGCCACCTTACCGACAGCTATCAACACTGAAGCTTTCTTT. Its translation is CATLPTAINTEAFF. This chain links TRBV27 with TRBJ1-1, with a tentative D call TRBD1 (5 bases). This CDR3 is 14 amino acids long. V lost 10 bases, J lost 2 bases, and 17 bases lay in between. Germline-derived CDR1 and CDR2 are MNHEY and SMNVEV (reference sequence).

The chain links TRBV18 to TRBJ1-5; TRBD1 matches at 8 bases. Germline values: CDR1 KGHSH, CDR2 LQKENI. Unmatched junction bases numbered 6, after V lost 1 base and J lost 1 base. The CDR3 consists of 17 residues. The CDR3 reads CASSPQARTGSNQPQHF. The CDR3 region has the DNA TGTGCCAGCTCACCACAGGCAAGGACAGGGAGCAATCAGCCCCAGCATTTT.